The 10 T cell receptor beta chains presented below share a single source sample, sequenced in a study of blood T cell repertoires in COVID-19. The protocol was immunoSEQ multiplex PCR, while the TCRdb copy is restricted to in-frame clones and leaves out a portion. Seen here are approximately 250,000 clones, around 90% observed once, and the top ten hold roughly 4.9%. The source material was peripheral blood. All receptors come from a woman in her sixties with COVID-19, enrolled during active disease.

The V gene is TRBV7-2, the J gene TRBJ2-1; D possibly corresponds to TRBD1 (6 bases). Germline loops: CDR1 SGHTA, CDR2 FQGNSA. V lost 4 bases and J 4 bases, leaving 14 bases between the germline ends. This CDR3 region has 15 residues. The CDR3 loop is CASSYRAGSYNEQFF. The CDR3 nucleotides read TGTGCCAGCAGCTACAGGGCAGGCTCGTACAATGAGCAGTTCTTC.

This rearrangement joins TRBV5-1 to TRBJ1-4; possibly TRBD1 for D (5 bases). The length of the CDR3 is 13 residues. Per germline, CDR1 SGHRS and CDR2 YFSETQ. Trimming took off 5 bases at V and 12 bases at J, with 17 bases between the two ends. The CDR3 sequence is CASRRDSQKELFF. The CDR3 DNA reads as TGCGCCAGCAGACGGGACTCACAAAAGGAACTGTTTTTT.

The rearrangement uses TRBV30 and TRBJ2-3, with a tentative D call TRBD2 (6 bases). CDR1 is GTSNPN, CDR2 SVGIG, per germline (reference sequence). V was trimmed by 2 bases and J by 2 bases, leaving 11 bases between them. There are 14 residues in the CDR3. The CDR3 DNA sequence: TGTGCCTGGAGTCTAGCGACCTTCACAGATACGCAGTATTTT. The encoded protein is CAWSLATFTDTQYF.

This chain links TRBV20-1 with TRBJ2-1; D may be TRBD2 (5 bases). The CDR3 runs to 13 residues. Trimming stripped 3 bases from V and 8 bases from J, with 14 bases between. Germline assignment: CDR1 DFQATT and CDR2 SNEGSKA (reference sequence). The CDR3 reads CSASKTNWDEQFF. The CDR3 DNA reads as TGCAGTGCTAGTAAGACTAACTGGGATGAGCAGTTCTTC.

The chain is built from TRBV7-2 and TRBJ2-1; 8 nucleotides match TRBD2. The CDR3 length is 14 residues. After removal of 5 bases from V and 7 bases from J, the junction contained 7 bases not matched to a gene. CDR1 and CDR2 from the germline V gene are SGHTA and FQGNSA. CDR3 loop: CASSPRLARNEQFF. DNA of the CDR3: TGTGCCAGCAGCCCCAGACTAGCGAGGAATGAGCAGTTCTTC.

The rearrangement joins TRBV11-3 to TRBJ2-5, with TRBD2 matching 12 bases. Germline CDR1 and CDR2: SGHNT and YENEEA. Losses at the gene ends were 1 base for V and 0 bases for J; bases not matched to a gene: 6. The CDR3 runs 18 residues. The CDR3 region is CASSLGTSGRSNQETQYF. DNA for the CDR3: TGTGCCAGCAGCTTAGGTACTAGCGGGAGGTCCAACCAAGAGACCCAGTACTTC. The complete variable domain, with remaining parts taken from reference TRBV11-3 and TRBJ2-5, reads EAGVVQSPRYKIIEKKQPVAFWCNPISGHNTLYWYLQNLGQGPELLIRYENEEAVDDSQLPKDRFSAERLKGVDSTLKIQPAELGDSAVYLCASSLGTSGRSNQETQYFGPGTRLLVL.

This clone showed up many times. This rearrangement joins TRBV2 to TRBJ2-7; tentative D call: TRBD2 (5 bases). Germline V gives CDR1 SNHLY, CDR2 FYNNEI. Trimming stripped 7 bases from V and 2 bases from J, with 9 bases between. The CDR3 covers 12 residues. The CDR3, as DNA: TGTGCCAGCACACTAGTTGCCTACGAGCAGTACTTC. Protein sequence: CASTLVAYEQYF.

The chain links TRBV6-5 to TRBJ1-1; D unresolved. V lost 4 bases and J lost 0, with 12 bases in between. The CDR3 sequence is 15 residues long. Germline-derived CDR1 and CDR2 are MNHEY and SVGAGI. The CDR3 DNA reads TGTGCCAGCAGTTCCGAGGGCATCATGAACACTGAAGCTTTCTTT. It encodes CASSSEGIMNTEAFF.

The rearrangement links TRBV30 to TRBJ1-5; D may be TRBD1 (6 bases). This CDR3 spans 14 amino acids. Germline V gives CDR1 GTSNPN, CDR2 SVGIG (reference sequence). V was clipped by 4 bases and J by 6 bases, with 16 bases between them. The CDR3 here is CAWTGGARAQPQHF. CDR3 nucleotide sequence: TGTGCCTGGACCGGGGGGGCGCGGGCTCAGCCCCAGCATTTT.

This clone was seen once. The chain links TRBV7-9 to TRBJ2-2, with D hard to call. The germline V gene has CDR1 SEHNR and CDR2 FQNEAQ (reference sequence). CDR3 length equals 12 residues. V lost 1 base to trimming and J lost 7 bases, with 4 bases between them. The CDR3 DNA reads TGTGCCAGCAGCTTAGATCGCGGGGAGCTGTTTTTT. This codes for CASSLDRGELFF.